Listed here are 17 T cell receptor beta chains from one sample, sequenced in a study of technical replicates of blood from a handful of donors. Measured with immunoSEQ multiplex PCR; TCRdb has only the in-frame clones, and not every one. The sample lists fewer than 90,000 clones, roughly 94% seen once, with around 0.4% in the top ten. Sequencing was done on a sample of T cells isolated from PBMCs. These receptors were taken from a human donor in good health.

The chain joins TRBV9 to TRBJ2-7, with D possibly matching TRBD2 (5 bases). Germline assignment: CDR1 SGDLS and CDR2 YYNGEE. V lost 0 bases and J 3 bases, leaving 10 bases between the germline ends. The CDR3 spans 14 residues. CDR3 sequence reads: CASSVAMGDYEQYF. Here the CDR3 DNA reads TGTGCCAGCAGCGTAGCTATGGGAGACTACGAGCAGTACTTC.

The chain links TRBV7-6 to TRBJ2-7, with a tentative D call TRBD2 (5 bases). The length of the CDR3 is 13 residues. Trimming removed 7 bases at V and 3 bases at J, with 13 bases between. Per germline, CDR1 SGHVS and CDR2 FNYEAQ. CDR3: CASTTSVGYEQYF. CDR3 bases: TGTGCCAGCACCACTAGTGTAGGCTACGAGCAGTACTTC.

The J gene is TRBJ1-1, the V gene TRBV28; D call uncertain. Trimming left V 3 bases short and J 8 bases short, with 10 bases between. CDR3 length: 12 residues. Germline values: CDR1 MDHEN, CDR2 SYDVKM. CDR3 loop: CASSLGRLEAFF. The CDR3, as DNA: TGTGCCAGCAGTTTGGGCAGATTAGAAGCTTTCTTT.

V gene TRBV7-2 combines with J gene TRBJ1-5, with no clear D. Germline-derived CDR1 and CDR2 are SGHTA and FQGNSA. The CDR3 spans 13 residues. V was cut by 0 bases and J by 3 bases, with 3 bases left in between. The CDR3 sequence: CASSLAANQPQHF. CDR3 DNA: TGTGCCAGCAGCTTAGCGGCCAATCAGCCCCAGCATTTT.

The J gene is TRBJ1-2, the V gene TRBV19; the match to TRBD1 covers 8 bases. There are 16 residues in the CDR3. The germline CDR1 and CDR2 sequences are LNHDA and SQIVND (reference sequence). V dropped 6 bases and J dropped 4; count of bases not matched to a gene: 13. CDR3 in amino acids: CASSPPTGAQIYGYTF. CDR3 DNA sequence: TGTGCCAGTAGCCCCCCGACAGGGGCGCAGATCTATGGCTACACCTTC.

The J gene is TRBJ2-3, the V gene TRBV19; 11 bases align to TRBD2. The germline CDR1 and CDR2 sequences are LNHDA and SQIVND (reference sequence). CDR3 length: 14 residues. With V trimmed by 6 bases and J by 6 bases, 5 bases remained unmatched. DNA of the CDR3: TGTGCCAGTAGAACTAGCGGGGGACGTGATACGCAGTATTTT. Translation gives CASRTSGGRDTQYF.

The V call is TRBV28, the J call TRBJ2-7; the D gene is possibly TRBD1 (6 bases). CDR3 length equals 14 residues. V lost 6 bases to trimming and J lost 4 bases, with 16 bases between them. Germline values: CDR1 MDHEN, CDR2 SYDVKM. Here the CDR3 reads CASRSIRDIYEQYF. The CDR3 region has the DNA TGTGCCAGCAGATCTATACGGGACATTTACGAGCAGTACTTC.

The genes are TRBV9 and TRBJ2-1, with TRBD2 matching over 9 bases. V trimming: 4 bases; J trimming: 4 bases; junction bases outside the gene matches: 9. Germline-derived CDR1 and CDR2 are SGDLS and YYNGEE. The length of the CDR3 is 16 residues. This chain's CDR3 is CASSPIPAGGYNEQFF. The CDR3 bases are TGTGCCAGCAGCCCCATTCCAGCGGGAGGTTACAATGAGCAGTTCTTC.

This chain uses TRBV6-6 with TRBJ2-7; 8 positions match TRBD2. V lost 6 bases to trimming and J lost 1 base; unmatched junction nucleotides: 11. CDR1 and CDR2 (germline): MNHNY, SVGAGI (reference sequence). The CDR3 extends over 16 amino acids. The CDR3 spells CASSTYPGTRSYEQYF. As DNA, the CDR3 is TGTGCCAGCAGCACCTATCCCGGGACTAGATCCTACGAGCAGTACTTC.

The rearrangement links TRBV2 to TRBJ2-7; 9 bases match TRBD1. CDR1 and CDR2 from the germline V gene are SNHLY and FYNNEI. The CDR3 length is 14 residues. Losses at the gene ends were 7 bases for V and 3 bases for J; bases not matched to a gene: 7. The CDR3 DNA reads as TGTGCCAGCATTTCGGGACAGGGCTTCTACGAGCAGTACTTC. This sequence encodes CASISGQGFYEQYF. The full variable domain, completed using reference TRBV2 and TRBJ2-7, is EPEVTQTPSHQVTQMGQEVILRCVPISNHLYFYWYRQILGQKVEFLVSFYNNEISEKSEIFDDQFSVERPDGSNFTLKIRSTKLEDSAMYFCASISGQGFYEQYFGPGTRLTVT.

The chain joins TRBV6-5 to TRBJ1-1; D unclear. V was clipped by 2 bases and J by 4 bases, with 14 bases between them. Looked up from germline, CDR1 is MNHEY and CDR2 is SVGAGI. The CDR3 is made up of 15 amino acids. Written as DNA, the CDR3 is TGTGCCAGCAGTTACAGGAGCGCAGACTTCACTGAAGCTTTCTTT. Encoded protein: CASSYRSADFTEAFF.

The genes are TRBV6-5 and TRBJ2-5; TRBD1 might be the D (5 bases). The CDR3 is 14 amino acids. V shed 7 bases and J shed 5 bases, with 17 bases lying between them. Germline V gives CDR1 MNHEY, CDR2 SVGAGI. The CDR3 bases are TGTGCCAGCAAGACAGAAACGAATGATGAGACCCAGTACTTC. Translated, it gives CASKTETNDETQYF.

The CDR3 DNA reads as TGCGCCAGCAGCTCCGAGGTAACAGGGGTTACAGATACGCAGTATTTT. It yields the protein CASSSEVTGVTDTQYF. The V and J genes are TRBV5-1 and TRBJ2-3; 7 bases are a match to TRBD1. This CDR3 contains 16 residues. Germline values: CDR1 SGHRS, CDR2 YFSETQ. V lost 3 bases to trimming and J lost 3 bases; unmatched junction nucleotides: 10.

With regard to this clone: The sample carries other DNA sequences with the same CDR3. The chain has TRBV27 and TRBJ1-2; D ambiguous. Trimming cost V 3 bases and J 2 bases, with 13 bases left between them. CDR3 length equals 15 residues. Germline loops: CDR1 MNHEY, CDR2 SMNVEV (reference sequence). The CDR3 nucleotides are TGTGCCAGCAGTTTGCGGTCTCTGGCCAACTATGGCTACACCTTC. Residues: CASSLRSLANYGYTF.

The CDR3 loop is CASSFGQNTEAFF. CDR3 bases: TGTGCCAGCAGCTTCGGACAGAACACTGAAGCTTTCTTT. The chain uses TRBV11-2 and TRBJ1-1; D possibly corresponds to TRBD1 (5 bases). There are 13 residues in the CDR3. The germline gives CDR1 SGHAT, CDR2 FQNNGV. Trimming cost V 3 bases and J 1 base, with 6 bases left between them.

The rearrangement uses TRBV6-6 and TRBJ1-2; D may be TRBD1 (6 bases). The V gene's germline CDR1 is MNHNY and CDR2 SVGAGI (reference sequence). Trimming shortened V by 5 bases and J by 2 bases, and 9 bases separated the two germline ends. The CDR3 is 13 residues long. The CDR3 is CASSPDRNYGYTF. In nucleotides, the CDR3 is TGTGCCAGCAGTCCCGACAGGAACTATGGCTACACCTTC.

The chain joins TRBV19 to TRBJ2-7; 9 bases align to TRBD2. The V segment lost 4 bases and the J segment 7 bases; nucleotides outside the gene matches: 8. The CDR3 runs to 14 residues. The germline CDR1 and CDR2 sequences are LNHDA and SQIVND (reference sequence). This CDR3 is CASSNSGSSGEQYF. CDR3 in DNA: TGTGCCAGTAGTAATAGCGGGAGTTCGGGTGAGCAGTACTTC. The variable domain in full, with the rest retrieved from reference TRBV19 and TRBJ2-7, is DGGITQSPKYLFRKEGQNVTLSCEQNLNHDAMYWYRQDPGQGLRLIYYSQIVNDFQKGDIAEGYSVSREKKESFPLTVTSAQKNPTAFYLCASSNSGSSGEQYFGPGTRLTVT.